Listed below are T cell receptor beta chains from one sample, sequenced in a study of T cells in tumors after PD-1 blockade. Repertoires were generated with immunoSEQ multiplex PCR, while TCRdb's copy carries only in-frame clones and drops some. The sample has about 60,000 clones, 74% seen once; the top ten hold about 4.4%. The specimen comprised PBMCs, sampled after anti-PD-1 treatment. Receptors originate from a human donor with basal cell carcinoma. The CDR3 runs from the conserved cysteine through the conserved F or W. Fields, in order: CDR3 DNA, CDR3 protein, V gene, D gene, J gene, clone size. The D gene is left open where the match is weak. Some rows have no size entry. The others give once, few or many, or a class for an expanded clone.

CDR3 DNA: TGTGCCTGGATCCCACAGGGGGCGGTTGGAAACACCATATATTTT; CDR3 protein: CAWIPQGAVGNTIYF; V gene: TRBV30; D gene: TRBD1; J gene: TRBJ1-3; clone size: -
CDR3 DNA: TGTGCCTCGGGGGGGGGTAACTATGGCTACACCTTC; CDR3 protein: CASGGGNYGYTF; V gene: TRBV10-3; D gene: -; J gene: TRBJ1-2; clone size: few
CDR3 DNA: TGTGCCAGCTCACCAACCCCCTGGCGGGGGAGAACAGATACGCAGTATTTT; CDR3 protein: CASSPTPWRGRTDTQYF; V gene: TRBV18; D gene: TRBD2; J gene: TRBJ2-3; clone size: -
CDR3 DNA: TGTGCCAGCAGTTACTCTGCCAGGGGTGGTCAGCCCCAGCATTTT; CDR3 protein: CASSYSARGGQPQHF; V gene: TRBV6-5; D gene: -; J gene: TRBJ1-5; clone size: -
CDR3 DNA: TGTGCCAGCAGCTTGTCAGGGGGCGCCGCCACCCGGGAGCAGTACTTC; CDR3 protein: CASSLSGGAATREQYF; V gene: TRBV7-9; D gene: TRBD1; J gene: TRBJ2-7; clone size: once
CDR3 DNA: TGTGCCAGTAGTACGGGACTAGCCGGCCGGGATACGCAGTATTTT; CDR3 protein: CASSTGLAGRDTQYF; V gene: TRBV19; D gene: TRBD2; J gene: TRBJ2-3; clone size: -
CDR3 DNA: TGCGCCAGCGAACCGACAGGGGGCAGCTACAATGAGCAGTTCTTC; CDR3 protein: CASEPTGGSYNEQFF; V gene: TRBV5-1; D gene: TRBD1; J gene: TRBJ2-1; clone size: -
CDR3 DNA: TGTGCCAGCAGCCGGGGAGGAAACACCATATATTTT; CDR3 protein: CASSRGGNTIYF; V gene: TRBV7-9; D gene: -; J gene: TRBJ1-3; clone size: few
CDR3 DNA: TGTGCCAGCAGCAAAGTTCCGCGGGGGGGCCCGAAAGATACGCAGTATTTT; CDR3 protein: CASSKVPRGGPKDTQYF; V gene: TRBV21-1; D gene: -; J gene: TRBJ2-3; clone size: -
CDR3 DNA: TGCGCCAGCAGCTTGGAAGTGGGGGGGCCCCATGAGCAGTTCTTC; CDR3 protein: CASSLEVGGPHEQFF; V gene: TRBV5-1; D gene: -; J gene: TRBJ2-1; clone size: -
CDR3 DNA: TGTGCCAGCAGCTTCGGTAGAAGAAATGAAAAACTGTTTTTT; CDR3 protein: CASSFGRRNEKLFF; V gene: TRBV11-1; D gene: -; J gene: TRBJ1-4; clone size: -
CDR3 DNA: TGTGCCAGCACCCGAACAGGGAGCTATGGCTACACCTTC; CDR3 protein: CASTRTGSYGYTF; V gene: TRBV21-1; D gene: -; J gene: TRBJ1-2; clone size: -
CDR3 DNA: TGTGCCACCCAACTAGCGGGGGGTTCGAATGAGCAGTTCTTC; CDR3 protein: CATQLAGGSNEQFF; V gene: TRBV19; D gene: TRBD2; J gene: TRBJ2-1; clone size: -
CDR3 DNA: TGTGCCAGCAGCGTCCCGGGACAGAGGACTGAAGCTTTCTTT; CDR3 protein: CASSVPGQRTEAFF; V gene: TRBV7-9; D gene: TRBD1; J gene: TRBJ1-1; clone size: -
CDR3 DNA: TGTGCCAGTAGTCTCAGACAGGGGGCAAGTGGTGGCTACACCTTC; CDR3 protein: CASSLRQGASGGYTF; V gene: TRBV19; D gene: TRBD1; J gene: TRBJ1-2; clone size: -
CDR3 DNA: TGCAGTGCTAGTTCCCTTAGGCGGGGGGGAAACATTCAGTACTTC; CDR3 protein: CSASSLRRGGNIQYF; V gene: TRBV20-1; D gene: TRBD2; J gene: TRBJ2-4; clone size: -
CDR3 DNA: TGCAGCGTTGTGGGGAGGGAACATGAAAAACTGTTTTTT; CDR3 protein: CSVVGREHEKLFF; V gene: TRBV29-1; D gene: -; J gene: TRBJ1-4; clone size: -
CDR3 DNA: TGTGCCAGCAGCCAAGAGGGGGACAGGGGCCGCTCCCCTAACTATGGCTACACCTTC; CDR3 protein: CASSQEGDRGRSPNYGYTF; V gene: TRBV3-1/TRBV3-2; D gene: TRBD1; J gene: TRBJ1-2; clone size: -
CDR3 DNA: TGTGCCAGCAGTTACGGACGGGATAGACCCCTCCACTTT; CDR3 protein: CASSYGRDRPLHF; V gene: TRBV2; D gene: -; J gene: TRBJ1-6; clone size: few
CDR3 DNA: TGTGCCAGTAGTCTCACAGGGGATATCGGTTACGAGCAGTACTTC; CDR3 protein: CASSLTGDIGYEQYF; V gene: TRBV19; D gene: TRBD1; J gene: TRBJ2-7; clone size: -
CDR3 DNA: TGTGCCAGCAGTTACTCGGGGGGCCAAGAGACCCAGTACTTC; CDR3 protein: CASSYSGGQETQYF; V gene: TRBV6-5; D gene: -; J gene: TRBJ2-5; clone size: -
CDR3 DNA: TGTGCCAGTAACAGGGGAACTAATGAAAAACTGTTTTTT; CDR3 protein: CASNRGTNEKLFF; V gene: TRBV19; D gene: TRBD1; J gene: TRBJ1-4; clone size: -
CDR3 DNA: TGTGCCAGCAGTCCCGCGGACTTCTACGAGCAGTACTTC; CDR3 protein: CASSPADFYEQYF; V gene: TRBV27; D gene: -; J gene: TRBJ2-7; clone size: -
CDR3 DNA: TGCAGCGTTGAAGATTCAGGGAATTCCTACGAGCAGTACTTC; CDR3 protein: CSVEDSGNSYEQYF; V gene: TRBV29-1; D gene: -; J gene: TRBJ2-7; clone size: few
CDR3 DNA: TGTGCCTGGAGTGGCGGAGGGGGATACTCTGGAAACACCATATATTTT; CDR3 protein: CAWSGGGGYSGNTIYF; V gene: TRBV30; D gene: -; J gene: TRBJ1-3; clone size: -
CDR3 DNA: TGTGCCAGCAGCATCATCGGACAGGGAGGCGGCTACACCTTC; CDR3 protein: CASSIIGQGGGYTF; V gene: TRBV9; D gene: TRBD1; J gene: TRBJ1-2; clone size: -
CDR3 DNA: TGTGCCAGCCCGGGAAGCGATAATTCACCCCTCCACTTT; CDR3 protein: CASPGSDNSPLHF; V gene: TRBV6-4; D gene: -; J gene: TRBJ1-6; clone size: few
CDR3 DNA: TGTGCCAGCAGTGAGGCAGGGCCAGCTAACACTGAAGCTTTCTTT; CDR3 protein: CASSEAGPANTEAFF; V gene: TRBV6-1; D gene: -; J gene: TRBJ1-1; clone size: -
CDR3 DNA: TGCGCCAGCAGCTTGGGAGGCTCGATCCCACAAACTGAAGCTTTCTTT; CDR3 protein: CASSLGGSIPQTEAFF; V gene: TRBV5-1; D gene: -; J gene: TRBJ1-1; clone size: -
CDR3 DNA: TGTGCCAGCTCCGAGACGGGGCCTGAGACCCAGTACTTC; CDR3 protein: CASSETGPETQYF; V gene: TRBV2; D gene: -; J gene: TRBJ2-5; clone size: few
CDR3 DNA: TGCGCCAGCAGCTTGGTGGGACTCCCAAATGAAAAACTGTTTTTT; CDR3 protein: CASSLVGLPNEKLFF; V gene: TRBV5-1; D gene: -; J gene: TRBJ1-4; clone size: -
CDR3 DNA: TGTGCCAGCAGTTACAAAAGGGATGGCTACACCTTC; CDR3 protein: CASSYKRDGYTF; V gene: TRBV6-5; D gene: -; J gene: TRBJ1-2; clone size: -
CDR3 DNA: TGCGCCAGCAGCTTGGCCGGACCCGGAACCTACGAGCAGTACTTC; CDR3 protein: CASSLAGPGTYEQYF; V gene: TRBV5-1; D gene: -; J gene: TRBJ2-7; clone size: once
CDR3 DNA: TGCGCCAGCAGCTCAAAGGGACAGTTGGCCTACGAGCAGTACTTC; CDR3 protein: CASSSKGQLAYEQYF; V gene: TRBV5-1; D gene: TRBD1; J gene: TRBJ2-7; clone size: once
CDR3 DNA: TGTGCCAGCAGCTTGGCCTTAGATACGCAGTATTTT; CDR3 protein: CASSLALDTQYF; V gene: TRBV5-4; D gene: -; J gene: TRBJ2-3; clone size: -
CDR3 DNA: TGTGCCAGCAGCCAAGAGGCGAGGGGGGAGGCTTTCTTT; CDR3 protein: CASSQEARGEAFF; V gene: TRBV3-1/TRBV3-2; D gene: -; J gene: TRBJ1-1; clone size: -
CDR3 DNA: TGTGCCTGGACGGGGGTCAGTTTTCAAGAGACCCAGTACTTC; CDR3 protein: CAWTGVSFQETQYF; V gene: TRBV30; D gene: -; J gene: TRBJ2-5; clone size: -
CDR3 DNA: TGTGCCAGCAGCTATCGCCGTCAGAGCTCTGGAAACACCATATATTTT; CDR3 protein: CASSYRRQSSGNTIYF; V gene: TRBV4-2; D gene: -; J gene: TRBJ1-3; clone size: -
CDR3 DNA: TGTGCCAGCAGCCAAGAGGGGGGAGCCGGAAACACCATATATTTT; CDR3 protein: CASSQEGGAGNTIYF; V gene: TRBV4-2; D gene: -; J gene: TRBJ1-3; clone size: -
CDR3 DNA: TGCAGCGTTGCGGGCGGGGGGGCCGCCGGGGAGCTGTTTTTT; CDR3 protein: CSVAGGGAAGELFF; V gene: TRBV29-1; D gene: TRBD2; J gene: TRBJ2-2; clone size: few
CDR3 DNA: TGTGCCAGCAGCCAAGGCAGGTATAGCAATCAGCCCCAGCATTTT; CDR3 protein: CASSQGRYSNQPQHF; V gene: TRBV3-1/TRBV3-2; D gene: -; J gene: TRBJ1-5; clone size: -
CDR3 DNA: TGTGCCAGCAGTCGAACAGGGACAGGAAACACCATATATTTT; CDR3 protein: CASSRTGTGNTIYF; V gene: TRBV6-5; D gene: -; J gene: TRBJ1-3; clone size: -
CDR3 DNA: TGTGCCAGCAGCGTAGCTCCCGGGGGTAGCACAGATACGCAGTATTTT; CDR3 protein: CASSVAPGGSTDTQYF; V gene: TRBV9; D gene: -; J gene: TRBJ2-3; clone size: -
CDR3 DNA: TGTGCCAGCAGGTCAACAGGGGCGGGAGAGACCCAGTACTTC; CDR3 protein: CASRSTGAGETQYF; V gene: TRBV2; D gene: TRBD1; J gene: TRBJ2-5; clone size: -
CDR3 DNA: TGTGCCACCAGTGATTTTGACAGGCCCTATGGCTACACCTTC; CDR3 protein: CATSDFDRPYGYTF; V gene: TRBV24-1; D gene: -; J gene: TRBJ1-2; clone size: -
CDR3 DNA: TGTGCCAGTAGTACTGGACTAGCAAAATCTTACGAGCAGTACTTC; CDR3 protein: CASSTGLAKSYEQYF; V gene: TRBV19; D gene: TRBD2; J gene: TRBJ2-7; clone size: -
CDR3 DNA: TGTGCCAGCAGCTTAGCGCCGGGGAATTACGAGCAGTACTTC; CDR3 protein: CASSLAPGNYEQYF; V gene: TRBV7-2; D gene: -; J gene: TRBJ2-7; clone size: few
CDR3 DNA: TGTGCCAGCAGCCCTGGGAGCACCATATATTTT; CDR3 protein: CASSPGSTIYF; V gene: TRBV7-6; D gene: -; J gene: TRBJ1-3; clone size: -